A single sample gave rise to the 2 T cell receptor beta chains below, sequenced in a study of T cell clonality in common variable immunodeficiency. Clones were read by immunoSEQ multiplex PCR, and TCRdb kept only the in-frame ones, dropping some. Found here are about 34,000 clones, no singletons; the ten largest cover 6.5% to 7.5%. Broader study findings: In common variable immunodeficiency, TCR beta chains reportedly carried fewer deletions and N-nucleotide insertions.

The antigens for these receptors are not known. Sequences were obtained from peripheral blood mononuclear cells. These receptors were taken from a human donor with common variable immunodeficiency.

In its sample, this clone was seen many times. This may be a read error: a much more frequent sequence differs by one nucleotide. With the read ending 3 residues before the CDR3 end, the germline J gene is used to fill in that end. V and J are TRBV5-4 and TRBJ1-2, with a tentative D call TRBD1 (6 bases). The V gene's germline CDR1 is SGHNT and CDR2 YYREEE (reference sequence). V was pared by 4 bases and J by 4 bases, with 14 bases between. The CDR3 consists of 14 residues. This CDR3 is CASSSDDRPYGYTF. The part of the CDR3 DNA that was read is TGTGCCAGCAGCAGCGACGACAGGCCCTATGGC.

This clone occurred a few times. The read terminates 3 residues before the CDR3 end, so the remaining end is supplied by the germline J gene. V and J are TRBV7-6 and TRBJ1-1, with D possibly being TRBD1 (5 bases). Trimming removed 2 bases at V and 6 bases at J, with 22 bases between. The germline gives CDR1 SGHVS, CDR2 FNYEAQ. The length of the CDR3 is 17 residues. CDR3 protein: CASSLSAGRTTRAEAFF. The part of the CDR3 DNA that was read is TGTGCCAGCAGCTTAAGTGCAGGGAGGACCACTCGCGCTGAA.